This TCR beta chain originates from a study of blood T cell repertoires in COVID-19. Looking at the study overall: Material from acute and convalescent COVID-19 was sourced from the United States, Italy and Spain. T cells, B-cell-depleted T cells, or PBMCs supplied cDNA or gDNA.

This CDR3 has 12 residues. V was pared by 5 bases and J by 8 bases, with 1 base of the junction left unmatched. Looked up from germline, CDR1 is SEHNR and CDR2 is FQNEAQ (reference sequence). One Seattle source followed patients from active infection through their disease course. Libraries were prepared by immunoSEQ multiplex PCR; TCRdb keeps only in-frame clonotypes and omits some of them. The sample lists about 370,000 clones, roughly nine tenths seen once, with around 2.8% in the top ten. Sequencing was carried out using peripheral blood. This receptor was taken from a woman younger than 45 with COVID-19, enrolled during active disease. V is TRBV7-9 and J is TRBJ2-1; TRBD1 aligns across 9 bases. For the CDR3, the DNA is TGTGCCAGCAGCCGACAGGGGGATGAGCAGTTCTTC. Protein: CASSRQGDEQFF.